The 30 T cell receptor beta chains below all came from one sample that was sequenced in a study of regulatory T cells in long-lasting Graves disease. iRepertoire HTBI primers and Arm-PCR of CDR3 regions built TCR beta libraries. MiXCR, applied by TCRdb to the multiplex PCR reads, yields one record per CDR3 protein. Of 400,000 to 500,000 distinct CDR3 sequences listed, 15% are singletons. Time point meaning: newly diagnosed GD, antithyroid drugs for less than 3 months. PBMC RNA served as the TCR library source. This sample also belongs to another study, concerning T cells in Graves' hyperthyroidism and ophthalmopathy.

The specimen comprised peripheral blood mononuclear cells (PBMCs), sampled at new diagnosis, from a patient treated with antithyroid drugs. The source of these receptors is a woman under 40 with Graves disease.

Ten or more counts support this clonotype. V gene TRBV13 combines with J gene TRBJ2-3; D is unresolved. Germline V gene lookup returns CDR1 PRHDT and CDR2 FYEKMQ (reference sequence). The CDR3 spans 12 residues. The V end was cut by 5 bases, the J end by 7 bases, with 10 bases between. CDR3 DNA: TGTGCCAGCAGCACGGGCAGGCATACGCAGTATTTT. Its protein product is CASSTGRHTQYF.

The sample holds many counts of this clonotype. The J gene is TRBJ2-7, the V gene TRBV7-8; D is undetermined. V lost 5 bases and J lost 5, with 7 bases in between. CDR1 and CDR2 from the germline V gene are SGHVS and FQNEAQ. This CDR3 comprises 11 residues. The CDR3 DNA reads TGTGCCAGCAGCCCTACCCACGAGCAGTACTTC. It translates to CASSPTHEQYF.

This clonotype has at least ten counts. CDR3 bases: TGTGCCACCAGTGATTCCTGGGAGGGTGGCAATCAGCCCCAGCATTTT. Its translation is CATSDSWEGGNQPQHF. The genes are TRBV24-1 and TRBJ1-5; unclear D gene. This CDR3 region has 16 residues. V lost 2 bases to trimming and J lost 2 bases, with 12 bases between them. Germline V gene data show CDR1 as KGHDR and CDR2 as SFDVKD.

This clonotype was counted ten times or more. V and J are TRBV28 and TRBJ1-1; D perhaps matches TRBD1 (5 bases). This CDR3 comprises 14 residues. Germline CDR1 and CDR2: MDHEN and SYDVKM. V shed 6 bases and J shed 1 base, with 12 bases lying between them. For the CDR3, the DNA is TGTGCCAGCAGATCAGGGCTGTCGAACACTGAAGCTTTCTTT. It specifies CASRSGLSNTEAFF.

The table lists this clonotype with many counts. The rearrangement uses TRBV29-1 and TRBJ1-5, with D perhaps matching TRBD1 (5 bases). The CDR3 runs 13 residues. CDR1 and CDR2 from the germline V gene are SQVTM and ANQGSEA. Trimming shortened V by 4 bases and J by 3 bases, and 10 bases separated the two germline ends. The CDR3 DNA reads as TGCAGCGTTGTCCCAGGGTTCAATCAGCCCCAGCATTTT. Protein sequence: CSVVPGFNQPQHF. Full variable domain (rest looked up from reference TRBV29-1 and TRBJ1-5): SAVISQKPSRDICQRGTSLTIQCQVDSQVTMMFWYRQQPGQSLTLIATANQGSEATYESGFVIDKFPISRPNLTFSTLTVSNMSPEDSSIYLCSVVPGFNQPQHFGDGTRLSIL.

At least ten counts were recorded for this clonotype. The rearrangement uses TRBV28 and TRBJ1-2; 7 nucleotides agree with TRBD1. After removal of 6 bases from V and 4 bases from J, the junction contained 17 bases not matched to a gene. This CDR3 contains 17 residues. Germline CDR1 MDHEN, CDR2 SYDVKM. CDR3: CASRIPLTGLGVYGYTF. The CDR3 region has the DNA TGTGCCAGCAGAATTCCTTTGACAGGGTTGGGGGTCTATGGCTACACCTTC.

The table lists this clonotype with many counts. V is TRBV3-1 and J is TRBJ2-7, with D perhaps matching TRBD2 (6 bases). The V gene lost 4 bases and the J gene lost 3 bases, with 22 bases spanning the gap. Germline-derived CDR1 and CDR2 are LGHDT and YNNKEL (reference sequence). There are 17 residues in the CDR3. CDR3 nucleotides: TGTGCCAGCAGCCCATCGGGACTTCAGACATGGGACTACGAGCAGTACTTC. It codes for CASSPSGLQTWDYEQYF.

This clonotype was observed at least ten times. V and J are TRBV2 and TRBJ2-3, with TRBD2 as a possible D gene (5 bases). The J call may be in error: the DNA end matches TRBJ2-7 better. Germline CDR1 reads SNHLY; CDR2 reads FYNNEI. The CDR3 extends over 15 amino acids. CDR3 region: CASSEKRALYYEQYF. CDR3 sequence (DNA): TGTGCCAGCAGTGAAAAGAGGGCTCTCTACTACGAGCAGTACTTC.

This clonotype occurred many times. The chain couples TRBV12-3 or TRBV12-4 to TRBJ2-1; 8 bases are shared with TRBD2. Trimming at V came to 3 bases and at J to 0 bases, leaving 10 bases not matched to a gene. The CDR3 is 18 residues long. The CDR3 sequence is CASSFGAGERSSYNEQFF. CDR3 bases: TGTGCCAGCAGTTTTGGAGCGGGAGAAAGGAGCTCCTACAATGAGCAGTTCTTC.

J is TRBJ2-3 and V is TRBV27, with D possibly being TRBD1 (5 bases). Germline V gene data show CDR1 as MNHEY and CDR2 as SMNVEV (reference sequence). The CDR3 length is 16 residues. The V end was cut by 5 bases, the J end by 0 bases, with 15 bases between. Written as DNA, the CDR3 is TGTGCCAGCAGTCCTTACAGGATTTCTAGCACAGATACGCAGTATTTT. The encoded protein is CASSPYRISSTDTQYF.

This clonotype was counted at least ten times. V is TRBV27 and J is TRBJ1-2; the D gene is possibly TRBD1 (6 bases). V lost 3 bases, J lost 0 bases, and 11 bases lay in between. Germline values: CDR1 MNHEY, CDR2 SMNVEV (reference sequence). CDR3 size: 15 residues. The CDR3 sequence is CASSFSGQTNYGYTF. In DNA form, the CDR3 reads TGTGCCAGCAGTTTTAGCGGACAGACTAACTATGGCTACACCTTC.

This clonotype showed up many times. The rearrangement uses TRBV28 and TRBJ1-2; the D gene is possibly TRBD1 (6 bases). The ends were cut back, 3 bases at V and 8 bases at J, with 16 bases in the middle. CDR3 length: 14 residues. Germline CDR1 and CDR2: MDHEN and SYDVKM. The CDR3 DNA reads TGTGCCAGCAGTTTTGGCATGAACAGGGTCGGCTACACCTTC. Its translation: CASSFGMNRVGYTF.

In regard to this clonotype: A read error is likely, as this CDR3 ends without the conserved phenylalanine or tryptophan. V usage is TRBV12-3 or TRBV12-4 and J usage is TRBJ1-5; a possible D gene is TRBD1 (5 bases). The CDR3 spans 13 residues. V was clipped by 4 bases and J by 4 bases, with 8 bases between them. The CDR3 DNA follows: TGTGCCAGCAGTTCGGGGCTTAATCAGCCCCAGCATTCT. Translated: CASSSGLNQPQHS.

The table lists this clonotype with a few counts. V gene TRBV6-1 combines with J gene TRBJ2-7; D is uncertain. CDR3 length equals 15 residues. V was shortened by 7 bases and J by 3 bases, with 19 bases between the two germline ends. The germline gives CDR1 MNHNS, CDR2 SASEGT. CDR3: CASKPFWEGNYEQYF. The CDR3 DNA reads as TGTGCCAGCAAGCCCTTCTGGGAAGGGAACTACGAGCAGTACTTC.

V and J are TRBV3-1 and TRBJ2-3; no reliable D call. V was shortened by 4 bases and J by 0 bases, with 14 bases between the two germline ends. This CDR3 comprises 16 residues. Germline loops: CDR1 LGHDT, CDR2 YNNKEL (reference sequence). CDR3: CASSPLVASSTDTQYF. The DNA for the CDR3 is TGTGCCAGCAGCCCTTTGGTAGCCTCTAGCACAGATACGCAGTATTTT.

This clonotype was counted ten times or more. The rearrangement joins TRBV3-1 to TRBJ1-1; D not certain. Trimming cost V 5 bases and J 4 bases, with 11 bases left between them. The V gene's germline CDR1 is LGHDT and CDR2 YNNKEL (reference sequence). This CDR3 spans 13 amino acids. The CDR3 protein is CASSDEVVTEAFF. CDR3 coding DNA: TGTGCCAGCAGCGATGAGGTAGTCACTGAAGCTTTCTTT.

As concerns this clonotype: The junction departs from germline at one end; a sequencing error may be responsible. CDR3 residues: CASSKDILNTEAFF. In DNA form, the CDR3 reads TGCGCCAGCAGCAAAGATATTTTGAACACTGAAGCTTTCTTT. This rearrangement joins TRBV7-8 to TRBJ1-1; D gene uncertain. This CDR3 spans 14 amino acids. Germline values: CDR1 SGHVS, CDR2 FQNEAQ.

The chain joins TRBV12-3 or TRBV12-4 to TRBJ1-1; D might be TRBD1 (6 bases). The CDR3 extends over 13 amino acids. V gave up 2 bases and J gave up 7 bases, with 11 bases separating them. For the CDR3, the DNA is TGTGCCAGCAGTTTAACAGGGCGGGTTGAAGCTTTCTTT. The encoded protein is CASSLTGRVEAFF.

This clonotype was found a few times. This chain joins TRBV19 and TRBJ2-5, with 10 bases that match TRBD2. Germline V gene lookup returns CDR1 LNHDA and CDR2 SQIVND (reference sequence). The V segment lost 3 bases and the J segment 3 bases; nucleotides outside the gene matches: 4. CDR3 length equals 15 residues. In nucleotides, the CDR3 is TGTGCCAGTAGTATCAGGCTAGCGGGAGAAGAGACCCAGTACTTC. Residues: CASSIRLAGEETQYF.

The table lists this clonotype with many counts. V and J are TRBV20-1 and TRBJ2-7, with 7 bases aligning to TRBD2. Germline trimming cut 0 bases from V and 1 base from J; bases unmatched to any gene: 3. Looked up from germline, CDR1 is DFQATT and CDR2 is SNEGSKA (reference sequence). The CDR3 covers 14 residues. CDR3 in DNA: TGCAGTGCTAGAGACTGGGGAGGGTCCTACGAGCAGTACTTC. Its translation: CSARDWGGSYEQYF.

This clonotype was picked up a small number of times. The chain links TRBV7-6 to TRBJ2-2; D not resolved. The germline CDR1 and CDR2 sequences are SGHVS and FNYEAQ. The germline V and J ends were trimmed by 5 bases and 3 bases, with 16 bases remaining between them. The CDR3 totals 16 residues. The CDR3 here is CASSLPRSTYTGELFF. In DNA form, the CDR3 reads TGTGCCAGCAGCCTACCGAGGTCAACCTACACCGGGGAGCTGTTTTTT.

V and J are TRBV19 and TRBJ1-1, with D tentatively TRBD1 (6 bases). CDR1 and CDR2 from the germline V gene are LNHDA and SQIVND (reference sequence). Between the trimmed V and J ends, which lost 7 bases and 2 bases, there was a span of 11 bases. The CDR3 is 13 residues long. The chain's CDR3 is CASNYRVNTEAFF. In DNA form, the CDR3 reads TGTGCCAGTAATTACAGGGTAAACACTGAAGCTTTCTTT.

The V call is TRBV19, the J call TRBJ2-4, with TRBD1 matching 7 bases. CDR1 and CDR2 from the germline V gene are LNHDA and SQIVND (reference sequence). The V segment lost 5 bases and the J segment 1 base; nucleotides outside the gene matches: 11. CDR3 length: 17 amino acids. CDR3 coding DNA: TGTGCCAGTAGTCAGCCGACAGGGTTGGGGGCCAAAAACATTCAGTACTTC. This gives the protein CASSQPTGLGAKNIQYF.

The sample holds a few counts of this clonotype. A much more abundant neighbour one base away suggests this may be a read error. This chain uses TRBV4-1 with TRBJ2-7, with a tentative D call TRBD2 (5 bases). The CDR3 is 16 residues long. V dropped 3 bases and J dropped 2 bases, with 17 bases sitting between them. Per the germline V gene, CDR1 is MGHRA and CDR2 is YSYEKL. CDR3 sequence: CASSQAGYPRTYEQYF. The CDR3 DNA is TGCGCCAGCAGCCAGGCGGGCTATCCACGGACCTACGAGCAGTACTTC.

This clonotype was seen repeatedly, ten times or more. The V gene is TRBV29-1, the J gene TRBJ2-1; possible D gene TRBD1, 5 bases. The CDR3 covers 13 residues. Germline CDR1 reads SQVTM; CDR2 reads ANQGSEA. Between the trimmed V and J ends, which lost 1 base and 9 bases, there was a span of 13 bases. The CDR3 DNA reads TGCAGCGTTGAAGGGACAATAGGTATTGAGCAGTTCTTC. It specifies CSVEGTIGIEQFF.

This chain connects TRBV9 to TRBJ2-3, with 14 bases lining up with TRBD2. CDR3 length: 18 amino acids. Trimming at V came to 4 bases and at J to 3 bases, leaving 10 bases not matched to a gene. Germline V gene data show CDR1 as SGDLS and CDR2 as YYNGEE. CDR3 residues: CASSPEGLAGGGTDTQYF. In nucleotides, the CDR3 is TGTGCCAGCAGCCCAGAAGGACTAGCGGGAGGTGGGACAGATACGCAGTATTTT.

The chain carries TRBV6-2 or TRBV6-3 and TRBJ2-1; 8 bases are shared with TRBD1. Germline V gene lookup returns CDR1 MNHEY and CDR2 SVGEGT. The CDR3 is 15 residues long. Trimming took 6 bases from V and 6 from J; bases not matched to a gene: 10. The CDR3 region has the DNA TGTGCCAGCAGCGAACTGGGGGGACAGGTCAATGAGCAGTTCTTC. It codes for CASSELGGQVNEQFF.

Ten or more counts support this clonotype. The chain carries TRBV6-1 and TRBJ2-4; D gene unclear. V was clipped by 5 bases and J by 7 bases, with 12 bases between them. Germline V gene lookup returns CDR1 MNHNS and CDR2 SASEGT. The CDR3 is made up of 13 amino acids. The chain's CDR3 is CASSTTVANIQYF. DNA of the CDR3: TGTGCCAGCAGTACCACAGTGGCGAACATTCAGTACTTC.

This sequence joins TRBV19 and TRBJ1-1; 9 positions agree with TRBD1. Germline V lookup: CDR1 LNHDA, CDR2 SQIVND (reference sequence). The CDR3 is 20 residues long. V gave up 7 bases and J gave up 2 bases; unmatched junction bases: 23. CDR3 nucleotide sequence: TGTGCCAGTACTCTAAGTGGGACAGGGTCGGTTAAGTTGAAAAACACTGAAGCTTTCTTT. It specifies CASTLSGTGSVKLKNTEAFF.

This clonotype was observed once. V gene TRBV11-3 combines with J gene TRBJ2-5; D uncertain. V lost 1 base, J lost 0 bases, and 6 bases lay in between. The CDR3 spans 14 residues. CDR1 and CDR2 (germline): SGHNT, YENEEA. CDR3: CASSLAWDQETQYF. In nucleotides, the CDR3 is TGTGCCAGCAGCTTAGCGTGGGACCAAGAGACCCAGTACTTC.